These T cell receptor beta chains were read from a single sample in a study of CD8 T cells in Susac syndrome. MiXCR, run by TCRdb on the immunoSEQ multiplex PCR reads, gives a single entry per CDR3 protein. The sample yields roughly 44,000 distinct CDR3 sequences, roughly 93% seen once. Sequencing was performed on CD8+ T cells from PBMCs. The receptor source for this set is a human donor in good health. The CDR3 runs from the conserved cysteine through the conserved F or W. The D gene is left open where the match is weak. Expanded clones get a size class; other rows say once, few or many, or leave the size out.

.	TRBJ2-1	TRBV7-9	TRBD1	TGTGCCAGCAGCTTAGTGGACAGGGTGTACAATGAGCAGTTCTTC	CASSLVDRVYNEQFF
.	TRBJ1-1	TRBV11-2	.	TGTGCCAGCAGCTTAGTCCGGGTCATGAACACTGAAGCTTTCTTT	CASSLVRVMNTEAFF
.	TRBJ2-5	TRBV7-9	TRBD1	TGTGCCAGCAGCCCCGCCCAAGGGACAGTCCTAGGCGGGGAGACCCAGTACTTC	CASSPAQGTVLGGETQYF
.	TRBJ2-5	TRBV30	TRBD2	TGTGCCTGGAGTTTGGGAGGGGAGACCCAGTACTTC	CAWSLGGETQYF
.	TRBJ2-2	TRBV9	.	TGTGCCAGCAGCGTAAGGGCCGGGGAGCTGTTTTTT	CASSVRAGELFF
.	TRBJ1-1	TRBV28	.	TGTGCCAGCAGTAAGGGCTTTCGCACTGAAGCTTTCTTT	CASSKGFRTEAFF
.	TRBJ2-7	TRBV6-5	.	TGTGCCAGCGGCAAGGAGGGAGTAAACGAGCAGTACTTC	CASGKEGVNEQYF
.	TRBJ1-2	TRBV20-1	TRBD1	TGCAGTGCTTACCCAAAAGGACAGGGGGCGATTTCGATCGGCTACACCTTC	CSAYPKGQGAISIGYTF
.	TRBJ1-2	TRBV9	TRBD1	TGTGCCAGCAGCGTAGGGGACAGGGATCGCTATGGCTACACCTTC	CASSVGDRDRYGYTF
.	TRBJ1-2	TRBV29-1	.	TGCAGCGTTGACGCTACGGAGAACTATGGCTACACCTTC	CSVDATENYGYTF
.	TRBJ2-7	TRBV7-2	TRBD2	TGTGCCAGCAGCCTGACTAGCGGGAAGTCCTACGAGCAGTACTTC	CASSLTSGKSYEQYF
.	TRBJ1-4	TRBV3-1	.	TGTGCCAGCAGCCAAGGGGCATCTTATAATGAAAAACTGTTTTTT	CASSQGASYNEKLFF
.	TRBJ2-3	TRBV11-2	TRBD2	TGTGCCAGCAGCTTAGATCGGCGCGGGAGGGCCTGGGATACGCAGTATTTT	CASSLDRRGRAWDTQYF
.	TRBJ2-2	TRBV7-2	.	TGTGCCAGCAGCTTCCCTAGCGGGGAGCTGTTTTTT	CASSFPSGELFF
.	TRBJ2-7	TRBV2	.	TGTGCCAGCAGTTTTGGCAGCTGGGGCGACGAGCAGTACTTC	CASSFGSWGDEQYF
.	TRBJ2-7	TRBV7-2	TRBD2	TGTGCCAGCAGCATACTAGCGGGAGGGAACGAGCAGTACTTC	CASSILAGGNEQYF
.	TRBJ2-7	TRBV28	TRBD2	TGTGCCAGCAGCCGACTAGCCCAGCTCAACGAGCAGTACTTC	CASSRLAQLNEQYF
.	TRBJ2-7	TRBV7-9	.	TGTGCCAGCAGCTCCGCAGGACGGTCCTACGAGCAGTACTTC	CASSSAGRSYEQYF
.	TRBJ2-2	TRBV7-9	.	TGTGCCAGCAGCTTAGCCGGGAGCGCTAGGGAGAACACCGGGGAGCTGTTTTTT	CASSLAGSARENTGELFF
.	TRBJ2-7	TRBV28	.	TGTGCCAGCAGTTTAGACGGGACTTCCCACTACGAGCAGTACTTC	CASSLDGTSHYEQYF
.	TRBJ2-1	TRBV6-4	TRBD2	TGTGCCAGCAGTGAGGGACTAGCGGGAGGGAATGAGCAGTTCTTC	CASSEGLAGGNEQFF
few	TRBJ2-2	TRBV7-2	.	TGTGCCAGCAGCTTTACGGACAGGAACACCGGGGAGCTGTTTTTT	CASSFTDRNTGELFF
few	TRBJ2-7	TRBV25-1	.	TGTGCCAGAGGCAAGCCCTACGAGCAGTACTTC	CARGKPYEQYF
.	TRBJ2-7	TRBV2	.	TGTGCCAGCAGCTTTATGGGGGCGCGGGAGCAGTACTTC	CASSFMGAREQYF
.	TRBJ2-1	TRBV5-8	.	TGTGCCAGCAGCTTTACCGGGTTCTACAATGAGCAGTTCTTC	CASSFTGFYNEQFF
once	TRBJ2-3	TRBV12-3/TRBV12-4	.	TGTGCCAGCAGCTTAGCATCAGATACGCAGTATTTT	CASSLASDTQYF
.	TRBJ1-4	TRBV9	.	TGTGCCAGCAGCGTAGAAACGGGGGCGGGTGAAAAACTGTTTTTT	CASSVETGAGEKLFF
.	TRBJ2-7	TRBV19	.	TGTGCCAGTAGTTCTTCTACAGGGTACGGAGACGAGCAGTACTTC	CASSSSTGYGDEQYF
.	TRBJ2-7	TRBV5-1	.	TGCGCCAGCAGCTTGGCCGGGACCGCCAACTACGAGCAGTACTTC	CASSLAGTANYEQYF
.	TRBJ2-3	TRBV27	TRBD2	TGTGCCAGCAGTTCGACTAGCGGGGAGACAGATACGCAGTATTTT	CASSSTSGETDTQYF